The rows below give T cell receptor beta chains drawn from one sample of a study of blood T cell repertoires in COVID-19. Clones were read by immunoSEQ multiplex PCR, and TCRdb kept only the in-frame ones, dropping some. The sample holds about 170,000 clones, approximately 91% seen once. Sequencing used peripheral blood. All receptors come from a man between 18 and 29 years old with COVID-19, enrolled during active disease. Each CDR3 is given without its conserved first and last residue. The order of the fields is J gene, CDR3 length, V gene, CDR3 protein.

TRBJ2-7 11 TRBV10-3 AISGSLVHEQY
TRBJ2-2 14 TRBV28 ASRTLGQGNTGELF
TRBJ2-5 8 TRBV7-8 ALSQETQY
TRBJ1-5 16 TRBV28 ASSPGTVREFSNQPQH
TRBJ2-1 15 TRBV9 ASSASSGRANYHEQF
TRBJ2-5 12 TRBV7-9 ASSLHGGEETQY
TRBJ2-3 13 TRBV5-4 ASSFRLAGTDTQY
TRBJ2-1 12 TRBV20-1 SAGGTGGLGEQF
TRBJ2-3 14 TRBV7-2 ASTTSSGWGTDTQY
TRBJ1-5 13 TRBV5-1 ASSQDGGLNQPQH
TRBJ2-3 13 TRBV11-2 ASQGSAQRTDTQY
TRBJ1-5 11 TRBV29-1 SALQGADQPQH
TRBJ2-1 11 TRBV28 ASAGNGYNEQF
TRBJ1-1 14 TRBV6-5 ASSYRTGGANSEAF
TRBJ2-1 13 TRBV7-9 ASSSGTDSYNEQF
TRBJ2-1 14 TRBV24-1 ATSDLIQGAGDEQF
TRBJ2-3 11 TRBV19 ASSKPGADTQY
TRBJ1-1 9 TRBV28 ASNRGGEAF
TRBJ1-4 10 TRBV12-3/TRBV12-4 ASSTSAEKLF
TRBJ1-1 10 TRBV7-2 ASGKTFGEAF
TRBJ1-4 13 TRBV28 ASSPGGGRFEKLL
TRBJ1-1 10 TRBV28 ASQQGWTEAF
TRBJ2-1 13 TRBV4-2 ASSPSGRTYNEQF
TRBJ1-5 11 TRBV18 ASSPTRDQPQH